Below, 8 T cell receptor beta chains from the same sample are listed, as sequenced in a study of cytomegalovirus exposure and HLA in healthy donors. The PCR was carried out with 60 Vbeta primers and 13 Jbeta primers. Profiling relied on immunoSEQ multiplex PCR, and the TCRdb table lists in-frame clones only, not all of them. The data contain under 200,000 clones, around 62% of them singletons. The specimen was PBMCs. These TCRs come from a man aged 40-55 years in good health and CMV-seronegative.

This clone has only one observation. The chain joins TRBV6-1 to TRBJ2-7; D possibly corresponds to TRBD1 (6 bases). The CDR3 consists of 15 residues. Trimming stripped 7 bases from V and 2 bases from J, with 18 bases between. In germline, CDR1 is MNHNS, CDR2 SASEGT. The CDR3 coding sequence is TGTGCCAGCACCCAATCACAGGGTGTGACCTACGAGCAGTACTTC. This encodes CASTQSQGVTYEQYF.

As DNA, the CDR3 is TGTGCCAGCAGCCCGGGCGGGAGTAGAGTGAGGGATACGCAGTATTTT. This translates into CASSPGGSRVRDTQYF. The rearrangement joins TRBV7-8 to TRBJ2-3; 7 bases agree with TRBD2. CDR1 and CDR2 from the germline V gene are SGHVS and FQNEAQ. Trimming removed 5 bases from V and 6 bases from J; junction bases left unmatched: 14. The CDR3 is 16 amino acids. Drawing the rest from reference TRBV7-8 and TRBJ2-3, the complete variable domain is GAGVSQSPRYKVAKRGQDVALRCDPISGHVSLFWYQQALGQGPEFLTYFQNEAQLDKSGLPSDRFFAERPEGSVSTLKIQRTQQEDSAVYLCASSPGGSRVRDTQYFGPGTRLTVL.

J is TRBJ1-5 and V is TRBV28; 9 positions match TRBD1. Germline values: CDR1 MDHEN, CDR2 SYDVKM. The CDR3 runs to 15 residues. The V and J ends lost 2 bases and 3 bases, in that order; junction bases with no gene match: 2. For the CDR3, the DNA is TGTGCCAGCAGTTTAGGGGACAGGGACAATCAGCCCCAGCATTTT. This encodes CASSLGDRDNQPQHF.

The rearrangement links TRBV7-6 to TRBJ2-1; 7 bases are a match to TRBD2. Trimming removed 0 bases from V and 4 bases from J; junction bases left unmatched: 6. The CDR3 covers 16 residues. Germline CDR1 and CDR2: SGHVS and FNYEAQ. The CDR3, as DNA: TGTGCCAGCAGCTTAGCGGGGGGGACTACGTACAATGAGCAGTTCTTC. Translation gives CASSLAGGTTYNEQFF.

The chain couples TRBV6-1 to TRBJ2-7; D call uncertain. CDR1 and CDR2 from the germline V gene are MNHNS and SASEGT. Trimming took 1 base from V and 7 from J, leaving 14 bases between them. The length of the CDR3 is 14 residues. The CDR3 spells CASSEVPGRMEQYF. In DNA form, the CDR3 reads TGTGCCAGCAGTGAAGTCCCAGGAAGGATGGAGCAGTACTTC.

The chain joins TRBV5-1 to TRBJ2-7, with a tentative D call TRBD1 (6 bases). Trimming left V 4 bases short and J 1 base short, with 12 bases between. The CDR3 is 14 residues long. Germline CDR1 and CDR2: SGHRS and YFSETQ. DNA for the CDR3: TGCGCCAGCAGCCGGACAGAGTTTTCCTACGAGCAGTACTTC. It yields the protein CASSRTEFSYEQYF.

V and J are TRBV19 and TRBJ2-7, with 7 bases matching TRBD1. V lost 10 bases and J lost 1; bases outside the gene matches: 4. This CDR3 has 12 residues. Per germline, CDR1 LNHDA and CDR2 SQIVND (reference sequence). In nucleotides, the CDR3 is TGTGCCACCTCAGGGGGATCCTACGAGCAGTACTTC. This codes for CATSGGSYEQYF.

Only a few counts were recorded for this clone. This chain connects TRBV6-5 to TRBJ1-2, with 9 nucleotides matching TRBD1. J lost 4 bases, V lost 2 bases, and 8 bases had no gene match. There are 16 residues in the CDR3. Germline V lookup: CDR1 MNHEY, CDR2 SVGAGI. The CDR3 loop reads CASSYGPPTGGYGYTF. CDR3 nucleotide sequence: TGTGCCAGCAGTTACGGCCCCCCGACAGGGGGCTATGGCTACACCTTC.